These 29 T cell receptor beta chains were sequenced from one sample in a study of blood T cell repertoires in COVID-19. Data came from immunoSEQ multiplex PCR; TCRdb stores just in-frame clones and leaves some out. The data show 150,000 to 200,000 clones, approximately 82% seen once. The sample comprised peripheral blood. The receptors originated from a woman at least 80 years old with acute or convalescent COVID-19.

Only a few counts were recorded for this clone. The CDR3 DNA reads TGTGCCAGCAGCTTAGGTGGGAGGAACACCGGGGAGCTGTTTTTT. Its translation: CASSLGGRNTGELFF. The chain is built from TRBV7-9 and TRBJ2-2; the D gene is possibly TRBD2 (5 bases). Trimming removed 1 base at V and 1 base at J, with 7 bases between. This CDR3 has 15 residues. Per the germline V gene, CDR1 is SEHNR and CDR2 is FQNEAQ (reference sequence).

This clone was seen once. The chain uses TRBV7-9 and TRBJ1-4, with TRBD1 as a possible D gene (5 bases). The CDR3 extends over 15 amino acids. Deletions cut 5 bases from V and 4 bases from J, with 14 bases between. Germline V gene data show CDR1 as SEHNR and CDR2 as FQNEAQ (reference sequence). Here the CDR3 reads CASSKTVTINEKLFF. Written as DNA, the CDR3 is TGTGCCAGCAGCAAGACAGTGACGATTAATGAAAAACTGTTTTTT.

V gene TRBV5-1 combines with J gene TRBJ2-6, with D possibly TRBD1 on 5 matching bases. The germline V and J ends were trimmed by 3 bases and 2 bases, with 15 bases remaining between them. The CDR3 spans 17 residues. Germline V gene sequence: CDR1 SGHRS, CDR2 YFSETQ. CDR3 sequence: CASSSLPSRAGANVLTF. In nucleotides, the CDR3 is TGCGCCAGCAGCTCCCTTCCGTCCAGGGCTGGGGCCAACGTCCTGACTTTC.

This chain connects TRBV5-6 to TRBJ2-1, with D possibly matching TRBD2 (6 bases). The CDR3 contains 16 residues. CDR1 SGHDT and CDR2 YYEEEE come from the germline V gene. The V gene lost 0 bases and the J gene lost 8 bases, with 18 bases spanning the gap. The CDR3 protein is CASSLDRGSFFYEQFF. The CDR3 DNA sequence: TGTGCCAGCAGCTTGGACCGGGGGAGTTTTTTTTATGAGCAGTTCTTC.

The gene calls are TRBV27 and TRBJ2-2; the match to TRBD1 covers 8 bases. V dropped 6 bases and J dropped 6; count of bases not matched to a gene: 6. Germline assignment: CDR1 MNHEY and CDR2 SMNVEV (reference sequence). The CDR3 contains 14 residues. This CDR3 reads CASRAGQAAGELFF. The CDR3 DNA is TGTGCCAGCAGGGCGGGACAGGCGGCCGGGGAGCTGTTTTTT.

V usage is TRBV6-6 and J usage is TRBJ2-7; 8 bases match TRBD2. The CDR3 runs to 11 residues. V trimming: 8 bases; J trimming: 7 bases; junction bases outside the gene matches: 4. Germline V gene lookup returns CDR1 MNHNY and CDR2 SVGAGI (reference sequence). In nucleotides, the CDR3 is TGTGCCAGCGAAGCGGGAGAAGAGCAGTACTTC. Translating gives CASEAGEEQYF.

This rearrangement joins TRBV19 to TRBJ1-3; TRBD1 matches at 9 bases. Germline trimming cut 2 bases from V and 0 bases from J; bases unmatched to any gene: 11. Germline values: CDR1 LNHDA, CDR2 SQIVND (reference sequence). This CDR3 is 19 amino acids long. CDR3 DNA: TGTGCCAGTAGTATACGGACAGGGGTTCCGAGGCACTCTGGAAACACCATATATTTT. This encodes CASSIRTGVPRHSGNTIYF. Together with reference TRBV19 and TRBJ1-3, the CDR3 gives the full variable domain: DGGITQSPKYLFRKEGQNVTLSCEQNLNHDAMYWYRQDPGQGLRLIYYSQIVNDFQKGDIAEGYSVSREKKESFPLTVTSAQKNPTAFYLCASSIRTGVPRHSGNTIYFGEGSWLTVV.

This rearrangement joins TRBV9 to TRBJ2-1, with 8 bases lining up with TRBD2. This CDR3 has 15 amino acids. Germline V gives CDR1 SGDLS, CDR2 YYNGEE. V shed 4 bases, J shed 4 bases, and the junction held 7 bases outside the gene matches. In DNA form, the CDR3 reads TGTGCCAGCAGCCCAGCGGGAGCACAATACAATGAGCAGTTCTTC. Its protein product is CASSPAGAQYNEQFF.

This chain uses TRBV6-5 with TRBJ2-2, with D possibly being TRBD2 (6 bases). Trimming pared 8 bases from V and 13 bases from J, leaving 23 bases between. Germline V lookup: CDR1 MNHEY, CDR2 SVGAGI. This CDR3 has 14 residues. CDR3 sequence reads: CASPRGGALGRLFF. In DNA form, the CDR3 reads TGTGCCAGCCCGAGGGGCGGGGCACTGGGGCGGCTGTTTTTT.

This clone appeared many times. The chain joins TRBV2 to TRBJ1-1, with 10 bases lining up with TRBD1. Germline V gives CDR1 SNHLY, CDR2 FYNNEI. The CDR3 consists of 12 residues. Trimming at V came to 10 bases and at J to 6 bases, leaving 5 bases not matched to a gene. In nucleotides, the CDR3 is TGTGCCACCGGGGACAGGGGAGCTGAAGCTTTCTTT. Protein product: CATGDRGAEAFF.

J is TRBJ1-2 and V is TRBV6-2 or TRBV6-3; the D gene is possibly TRBD1 (6 bases). V was trimmed by 5 bases and J by 2 bases, leaving 9 bases between them. The CDR3 is 13 residues long. The V gene's germline CDR1 is MNHEY and CDR2 SVGEGT. The CDR3 region has the DNA TGTGCCAGCAGTACCACAGGGAACTATGGCTACACCTTC. This gives the protein CASSTTGNYGYTF.

Points on this clone: A junction boundary mismatches the germline segment, possibly from a read error. This chain joins TRBV3-1 (or the pseudogene TRBV3-2) and TRBJ2-5, with D perhaps matching TRBD2 (5 bases). Germline loops: CDR1 LGHDT, CDR2 YNNKEL (reference sequence). This CDR3 region has 15 residues. CDR3 protein: CASSQDGLAQDTQYF. The CDR3 bases are TGTGCCAGCAGCCAAGATGGCCTAGCCCAAGACACCCAGTACTTC.

This rearrangement joins TRBV18 to TRBJ1-6; D possibly corresponds to TRBD1 (6 bases). The V end lost 5 bases, the J end lost 11 bases, and 16 bases lay between the germline ends. The CDR3 covers 14 residues. Germline V gene data show CDR1 as KGHSH and CDR2 as LQKENI. The CDR3: CASSAQGGEAPLHF. Here the CDR3 DNA reads TGTGCCAGCTCAGCACAGGGAGGGGAGGCACCCCTCCACTTT.

V usage is TRBV2 and J usage is TRBJ2-5; 8 nucleotides line up with TRBD2. CDR3 length: 15 residues. Looked up from germline, CDR1 is SNHLY and CDR2 is FYNNEI. V shed 7 bases and J 7 bases; nucleotides not matched to a gene: 14. The chain's CDR3 is CASTLDSGLAGTQYF. Written as DNA, the CDR3 is TGTGCCAGCACCCTCGACTCAGGACTAGCTGGGACCCAGTACTTC.

This chain joins TRBV5-1 and TRBJ2-1; 7 bases map to TRBD2. Germline V gene sequence: CDR1 SGHRS, CDR2 YFSETQ. This CDR3 has 15 amino acids. V shed 4 bases, J shed 4 bases, and the junction held 8 bases outside the gene matches. The CDR3 sequence: CASSLLAEGYNEQFF. DNA for the CDR3: TGCGCCAGCAGCCTCCTAGCGGAGGGTTACAATGAGCAGTTCTTC.

This chain uses TRBV19 with TRBJ2-3; weak D call: TRBD1 (5 bases). Germline CDR1 LNHDA, CDR2 SQIVND (reference sequence). V was pared by 6 bases and J by 2 bases, with 12 bases between. This CDR3 contains 14 residues. CDR3 DNA sequence: TGTGCCAGTAGAGGCAGGGTCAACACAGATACGCAGTATTTT. Its translation: CASRGRVNTDTQYF.

V is TRBV2 and J is TRBJ2-1, with TRBD2 identical over 8 bases. J gave up 8 bases and V 8 bases, and 11 bases lay outside the gene matches. Germline V gene lookup returns CDR1 SNHLY and CDR2 FYNNEI. The CDR3 spans 14 residues. CDR3 loop: CASPRSGSGYEQFF. The DNA for the CDR3 is TGTGCCAGCCCCAGAAGCGGGAGTGGCTATGAGCAGTTCTTC.

This clone was detected only a few times. This rearrangement joins TRBV2 to TRBJ2-7; perhaps TRBD2 as D (5 bases). There are 13 residues in the CDR3. Between the trimmed V and J ends, which lost 6 bases and 7 bases, there was a span of 16 bases. The germline CDR1 and CDR2 sequences are SNHLY and FYNNEI. CDR3 residues: CASRATEELEQYF. CDR3 bases: TGTGCCAGCAGGGCGACGGAGGAGTTGGAGCAGTACTTC.

V gene TRBV18 combines with J gene TRBJ2-7; TRBD1 matches 7 bases. The junction had 7 bases not matched to a gene; V was cut back by 0 bases and J by 2 bases. CDR1 is KGHSH, CDR2 LQKENI, per germline. CDR3 length: 16 amino acids. The CDR3 sequence is CASSPPGAGGAYEQYF. The DNA of the CDR3 is TGTGCCAGCTCACCACCAGGCGCAGGGGGTGCCTACGAGCAGTACTTC.

V and J are TRBV5-1 and TRBJ2-7; 10 nucleotides match TRBD2. The CDR3 has 17 residues. From germline, CDR1 is SGHRS and CDR2 YFSETQ. Trimming took 3 bases from V and 3 from J; bases not matched to a gene: 12. The CDR3 reads CASSSPLSASGSYEQYF. In DNA, the CDR3 is TGCGCCAGCAGCTCCCCCCTCTCAGCTAGCGGGAGCTACGAGCAGTACTTC.

This rearrangement joins TRBV15 to TRBJ1-5, with D perhaps matching TRBD1 (5 bases). The V and J ends lost 0 bases and 2 bases respectively, with 17 bases between them. Germline loops: CDR1 LNHNV, CDR2 YYDKDF (reference sequence). The CDR3 covers 18 residues. CDR3 coding DNA: TGTGCCACCAGCAGAGATCTCCATTCCGGGACTCGCAATCAGCCCCAGCATTTT. Protein product: CATSRDLHSGTRNQPQHF.

This clone was detected a few times. This chain connects TRBV27 to TRBJ1-5, with D unclear. V was cut by 0 bases and J by 2 bases, with 5 bases left in between. CDR3 size: 14 residues. Germline loops: CDR1 MNHEY, CDR2 SMNVEV (reference sequence). In nucleotides, the CDR3 is TGTGCCAGCAGTTTATCCCGGGGCAATCAGCCCCAGCATTTT. Residues: CASSLSRGNQPQHF.

CDR3: CASSPGGQIRANYGYTF. CDR3 nucleotides: TGTGCCAGTAGCCCCGGGGGACAGATAAGAGCTAACTATGGCTACACCTTC. The chain joins TRBV19 to TRBJ1-2, with 7 bases that match TRBD1. V lost 6 bases to trimming and J lost 0 bases; unmatched junction nucleotides: 13. Germline CDR1 is LNHDA and CDR2 is SQIVND (reference sequence). The CDR3 has 17 amino acids.

The rearrangement links TRBV18 to TRBJ2-2, with 7 bases lining up with TRBD1. Germline-derived CDR1 and CDR2 are KGHSH and LQKENI. V gave up 6 bases and J gave up 5 bases; unmatched junction bases: 3. There are 13 residues in the CDR3. For the CDR3, the DNA is TGTGCCAGCTCGACAGGGCAGACCGGGGAGCTGTTTTTT. Its protein product is CASSTGQTGELFF.

The chain combines TRBV11-3 with TRBJ1-1; D unclear. In germline, CDR1 is SGHNT, CDR2 YENEEA. V lost 1 base and J 5 bases, leaving 8 bases between the germline ends. This CDR3 spans 13 amino acids. The CDR3 nucleotides are TGTGCCAGCAGCTTAGCACCCGGGACTGAAGCTTTCTTT. This encodes CASSLAPGTEAFF.

The sample holds a few counts of this clone. CDR3 sequence reads: CASSFGSSGAYEQYF. The CDR3 nucleotides read TGTGCCAGCAGCTTTGGGTCTAGCGGAGCCTACGAGCAGTACTTC. V is TRBV7-2 and J is TRBJ2-7, with 7 positions matching TRBD2. The CDR3 sequence is 15 residues long. V trimming: 3 bases; J trimming: 2 bases; junction bases outside the gene matches: 7. From germline, CDR1 is SGHTA and CDR2 FQGNSA. The whole variable domain, remainder taken from reference TRBV7-2 and TRBJ2-7, is GAGVSQSPSNKVTEKGKDVELRCDPISGHTALYWYRQSLGQGLEFLIYFQGNSAPDKSGLPSDRFSAERTGGSVSTLTIQRTQQEDSAVYLCASSFGSSGAYEQYFGPGTRLTVT.

The V gene is TRBV3-1 (or the pseudogene TRBV3-2), the J gene TRBJ2-6, with 8 bases aligning to TRBD2. The CDR3 sequence is 19 residues long. Germline values: CDR1 LGHDT, CDR2 YNNKEL (reference sequence). J lost 1 base, V lost 0 bases, and 8 bases had no gene match. This CDR3 reads CASSQDYSAGASGANVLTF. CDR3 in DNA: TGTGCCAGCAGCCAAGATTACTCAGCGGGAGCGTCTGGGGCCAACGTCCTGACTTTC.

J is TRBJ1-1 and V is TRBV6-5, with TRBD1 as a possible D gene (5 bases). This CDR3 is built from 14 residues. V lost 0 bases and J lost 4, with 9 bases in between. Germline CDR1 MNHEY, CDR2 SVGAGI. The CDR3 nucleotides are TGTGCCAGCAGTTACTCGCAGGGCATCACTGAAGCTTTCTTT. It codes for CASSYSQGITEAFF.

V gene TRBV29-1 combines with J gene TRBJ1-2; TRBD1 agrees at 9 bases. This CDR3 is 14 amino acids long. J was trimmed by 2 bases and V by 4 bases; bases with no gene match: 5. Germline CDR1 SQVTM, CDR2 ANQGSEA. The CDR3 coding sequence is TGCAGCGTTGGTCTGGACAGGGGAAACTATGGCTACACCTTC. Its translation: CSVGLDRGNYGYTF.